The 29 T cell receptor beta chains below were found in one sample sequenced in a study of beta chain features in type 1 diabetes. Broader study findings: Shorter TCRB CDR3s, moderately but significantly so, were found in Type 1 diabetes patients in all four CD4+ subsets.

These receptors have no identified antigens. Expressed TCRB transcripts were sequenced, since all the RNA that had been isolated was reverse transcribed. The data were produced by immunoSEQ multiplex PCR, yet TCRdb's version contains in-frame clones alone and is incomplete. The sample carries 630,000 or so clones, about 14% recorded once. Sequencing was done on a sample of naive CD4+ T cells from blood. These receptors all come from a man in his late teens or twenties with type 1 diabetes.

The V call is TRBV6-1, the J call TRBJ2-7; 8 nucleotides line up with TRBD1. V was clipped by 6 bases and J by 4 bases; unmatched bases: 5. The germline V gene encodes CDR1 MNHNS and CDR2 SASEGT. The CDR3 has 13 amino acids. The CDR3 spells CASRRTGRYEQYF. The CDR3 DNA sequence: TGTGCCAGCAGACGGACAGGGAGATACGAGCAGTACTTC.

This clone turned up a few times. CDR3 nucleotides: TGTGCCAGCAGCGTAGCTATCCCGGGAAGGGTTGGAGAGACCCAGTACTTC. Its protein product is CASSVAIPGRVGETQYF. This chain joins TRBV9 and TRBJ2-5; possible D gene TRBD2, 5 bases. Germline V gene data show CDR1 as SGDLS and CDR2 as YYNGEE. The V end lost 0 bases, the J end lost 4 bases, and 19 bases lay between the germline ends. The CDR3 is made up of 17 amino acids.

The chain has TRBV29-1 and TRBJ1-1; D gene ambiguous. Germline lookup yields CDR1 SQVTM and CDR2 ANQGSEA. The CDR3 extends over 13 amino acids. The V end lost 4 bases, the J end lost 3 bases, and 12 bases lay between the germline ends. CDR3 sequence: CSVGYLRDTEAFF. As DNA, the CDR3 is TGCAGCGTTGGATACCTCCGGGACACTGAAGCTTTCTTT. Drawing the rest from reference TRBV29-1 and TRBJ1-1, the complete variable domain is SAVISQKPSRDICQRGTSLTIQCQVDSQVTMMFWYRQQPGQSLTLIATANQGSEATYESGFVIDKFPISRPNLTFSTLTVSNMSPEDSSIYLCSVGYLRDTEAFFGQGTRLTVV.

J is TRBJ1-1 and V is TRBV7-9; tentative D call: TRBD1 (6 bases). Germline assignment: CDR1 SEHNR and CDR2 FQNEAQ (reference sequence). The CDR3 runs to 14 residues. Trimming cost V 5 bases and J 5 bases, with 15 bases left between them. The CDR3 DNA is TGTGCCAGCAGCCAAGCGGGGGGCCGGACTGAAGCTTTCTTT. It is translated as CASSQAGGRTEAFF.

This clone showed up just a few times. The rearrangement links TRBV7-2 to TRBJ2-3; D possibly corresponds to TRBD1 (7 bases). Between the trimmed V and J ends, which lost 5 bases and 0 bases, there was a span of 15 bases. CDR1 is SGHTA and CDR2 is FQGNSA in the germline V gene. The CDR3 covers 16 residues. Written as DNA, the CDR3 is TGTGCCAGCAGCCCCAGGGGGGCGACTAGCACAGATACGCAGTATTTT. Protein: CASSPRGATSTDTQYF.

This sequence joins TRBV30 and TRBJ1-5; D gene uncertain. The CDR3 has 16 residues. Trimming removed 1 base from V and 0 bases from J, with 13 bases in between. CDR1 is GTSNPN and CDR2 is SVGIG in the germline V gene (reference sequence). In DNA, the CDR3 is TGTGCCTGGAGTGAACCGGGCCCCTATAGCAATCAGCCCCAGCATTTT. Translating it yields CAWSEPGPYSNQPQHF.

The chain joins TRBV5-4 to TRBJ1-2; maybe TRBD1 (5 bases). The CDR3 runs to 13 residues. Germline loops: CDR1 SGHNT, CDR2 YYREEE (reference sequence). Trimming cost V 3 bases and J 4 bases, with 10 bases left between them. This chain's CDR3 is CASSSPTVYGYTF. CDR3 sequence (DNA): TGTGCCAGCAGCTCGCCGACAGTCTATGGCTACACCTTC.

This clone was seen a few times. This rearrangement joins TRBV4-2 to TRBJ2-1; 10 bases agree with TRBD2. V was clipped by 0 bases and J by 7 bases; unmatched bases: 9. CDR1 is LGHNA, CDR2 YNFKEQ, per germline. This CDR3 region has 17 residues. The DNA for the CDR3 is TGTGCCAGCAGCCAAGATCGGGCTAGCGGGAGAGGTAATGAGCAGTTCTTC. Encoded protein: CASSQDRASGRGNEQFF.

This clone was observed a few times. This rearrangement joins TRBV12-5 to TRBJ1-1; D gene uncertain. The CDR3 is made up of 13 amino acids. CDR1 and CDR2 from the germline V gene are LGHNT and FRNRAP. The V end was cut by 3 bases, the J end by 3 bases, with 8 bases between. The CDR3 DNA reads TGTGCTAGTGGTTTTGAAGATCACACTGAAGCTTTCTTT. Encoded protein: CASGFEDHTEAFF. Complete variable domain (other parts from reference TRBV12-5 and TRBJ1-1): DARVTQTPRHKVTEMGQEVTMRCQPILGHNTVFWYRQTMMQGLELLAYFRNRAPLDDSGMPKDRFSAEMPDATLATLKIQPSEPRDSAVYFCASGFEDHTEAFFGQGTRLTVV.

This clone was seen a few times. This chain links TRBV10-3 with TRBJ2-5; D is perhaps TRBD2 (5 bases). Germline V CDR1 and CDR2: ENHRY, SYGVKD. The CDR3 is made up of 13 amino acids. The V and J ends lost 6 bases and 2 bases respectively, with 10 bases between them. The CDR3 sequence is CAIRRVGQETQYF. CDR3 DNA sequence: TGTGCCATCAGGAGGGTAGGGCAAGAGACCCAGTACTTC.

This clone was counted between two and nine times. The chain has TRBV9 and TRBJ2-2, with D unresolved. Trimming left V 0 bases short and J 0 bases short, with 6 bases between. This CDR3 contains 15 residues. The V gene's germline CDR1 is SGDLS and CDR2 YYNGEE. As DNA, the CDR3 is TGTGCCAGCAGCGTAGCAGCCGCGAACACCGGGGAGCTGTTTTTT. This gives the protein CASSVAAANTGELFF.

The rearrangement links TRBV4-2 to TRBJ2-5; 9 positions match TRBD2. Germline V gives CDR1 LGHNA, CDR2 YNFKEQ. This CDR3 spans 16 amino acids. The J segment lost 9 bases and the V segment lost 0 bases, leaving 11 bases of the junction unmatched. CDR3 loop: CASSQDSLAGPRAQYF. The CDR3 DNA reads TGTGCCAGCAGCCAAGACTCCCTAGCGGGGCCTAGGGCCCAGTACTTC.

This clone has a handful of counts. This chain joins TRBV7-9 and TRBJ1-1; D unclear. Per the germline V gene, CDR1 is SEHNR and CDR2 is FQNEAQ (reference sequence). CDR3 length equals 14 residues. The V gene lost 5 bases and the J gene lost 0 bases, with 10 bases spanning the gap. This CDR3 reads CASSPSRVNTEAFF. CDR3 sequence (DNA): TGTGCCAGCAGCCCCTCGAGGGTGAACACTGAAGCTTTCTTT.

The chain links TRBV11-2 to TRBJ1-2; the D gene is possibly TRBD1 (6 bases). V lost 5 bases and J 6 bases, leaving 28 bases between the germline ends. CDR1 is SGHAT, CDR2 FQNNGV, per germline. The CDR3 covers 18 residues. CDR3 sequence (DNA): TGTGCCAGCAGCCCACCCTCGAGGGGGATGGGCTTTGGGGATGGCTACACCTTC. This sequence encodes CASSPPSRGMGFGDGYTF.

DNA of the CDR3: TGTGCCAGCAACAGGGGTCCCTACGAGCAGTACTTC. Translation: CASNRGPYEQYF. V usage is TRBV7-9 and J usage is TRBJ2-7, with 7 bases that match TRBD1. Unmatched junction bases numbered 2, after V lost 7 bases and J lost 2 bases. CDR3 size: 12 residues. Germline values: CDR1 SEHNR, CDR2 FQNEAQ (reference sequence). Full variable domain (outside the CDR3, taken from reference TRBV7-9 and TRBJ2-7): DTGVSQNPRHKITKRGQNVTFRCDPISEHNRLYWYRQTLGQGPEFLTYFQNEAQLEKSRLLSDRFSAERPKGSFSTLEIQRTEQGDSAMYLCASNRGPYEQYFGPGTRLTVT.

The chain joins TRBV7-8 to TRBJ1-2; 7 bases match TRBD1. Losses at the gene ends were 0 bases for V and 2 bases for J; bases not matched to a gene: 6. The CDR3 loop spans 16 amino acids. Germline CDR1 SGHVS, CDR2 FQNEAQ. DNA of the CDR3: TGTGCCAGCAGCTTAGCTAGGGGACAGAACAACTATGGCTACACCTTC. Translated, it gives CASSLARGQNNYGYTF.

This clone was observed a few times. This rearrangement joins TRBV4-1 to TRBJ2-5; 11 bases are a match to TRBD2. Germline CDR1 reads MGHRA; CDR2 reads YSYEKL. After removal of 1 base from V and 0 bases from J, the junction contained 4 bases not matched to a gene. The CDR3 runs to 17 residues. The CDR3 reads CASSQGPSGGYQETQYF. CDR3 nucleotide sequence: TGCGCCAGCAGCCAAGGTCCTAGCGGGGGGTACCAAGAGACCCAGTACTTC.

The V call is TRBV5-1, the J call TRBJ2-5; TRBD2 matches at 9 bases. CDR1 and CDR2 from the germline V gene are SGHRS and YFSETQ. The CDR3 loop spans 16 amino acids. V lost 3 bases, J lost 4 bases, and 10 bases stayed unmatched. The CDR3 bases are TGCGCCAGCAGCTCAACCGGGACTAGCTATGGAGAGACCCAGTACTTC. This gives the protein CASSSTGTSYGETQYF.

This clone was seen only a few times. The chain uses TRBV28 and TRBJ1-5; the D is unclear. The CDR3 consists of 15 residues. Between the trimmed V and J ends, which lost 5 bases and 0 bases, there was a span of 11 bases. Germline V gene data show CDR1 as MDHEN and CDR2 as SYDVKM. The CDR3 spells CASSKGAYSNQPQHF. The CDR3 DNA reads TGTGCCAGCAGTAAGGGCGCCTATAGCAATCAGCCCCAGCATTTT.

There are a few counts of this clone. V gene TRBV6-6 combines with J gene TRBJ2-7; D is unclear. V was clipped by 0 bases and J by 7 bases, with 13 bases between them. This CDR3 contains 14 residues. Germline lookup yields CDR1 MNHNY and CDR2 SVGAGI (reference sequence). The CDR3 protein is CASSYSEMGLEQYF. Here the CDR3 DNA reads TGTGCCAGCAGTTACTCGGAGATGGGCCTGGAGCAGTACTTC.

V and J are TRBV9 and TRBJ1-1; D is ambiguous. Trimming removed 0 bases from V and 3 bases from J, with 9 bases in between. Germline V CDR1 and CDR2: SGDLS, YYNGEE. The length of the CDR3 is 14 residues. The DNA of the CDR3 is TGTGCCAGCAGCGTAGCGGTGGCTGACACTGAAGCTTTCTTT. It codes for CASSVAVADTEAFF.

This sequence joins TRBV7-9 and TRBJ1-1; D remains unclear. The germline gives CDR1 SEHNR, CDR2 FQNEAQ (reference sequence). With 3 bases removed from V and 6 bases from J, the gap between germline ends came to 8 bases. The CDR3 extends over 12 amino acids. CDR3 sequence (DNA): TGTGCCAGCAGCTTCGTAACTGCTGAAGCTTTCTTT. It specifies CASSFVTAEAFF.

The chain recombines TRBV7-2 with TRBJ2-7; 11 positions agree with TRBD2. The ends lost 8 bases at V and 4 bases at J; junction bases unmatched: 7. Germline values: CDR1 SGHTA, CDR2 FQGNSA. The length of the CDR3 is 14 residues. CDR3 amino acids: CASGLTSGSYEQYF. The CDR3 DNA follows: TGTGCCAGCGGCCTCACTAGCGGGAGTTACGAGCAGTACTTC.

The rearrangement links TRBV28 to TRBJ2-7; D is unclear. The germline V gene has CDR1 MDHEN and CDR2 SYDVKM. The CDR3 extends over 11 amino acids. The germline V and J ends were trimmed by 5 bases and 3 bases, with 5 bases remaining between them. The CDR3 protein is CASSHNYEQYF. DNA for the CDR3: TGTGCCAGCAGTCACAACTACGAGCAGTACTTC.

This clone has a handful of counts. The V gene is TRBV9, the J gene TRBJ2-3; possible D gene TRBD1, 5 bases. The CDR3 sequence is 17 residues long. Germline values: CDR1 SGDLS, CDR2 YYNGEE. V gave up 1 base and J gave up 7 bases, with 22 bases separating them. CDR3 bases: TGTGCCAGCAGCGTAATCGGGCAGGGCCCTCAAAGGAATACGCAGTATTTT. Translation gives CASSVIGQGPQRNTQYF.

This clone has only a few counts. V gene TRBV7-2 combines with J gene TRBJ2-5, with D perhaps TRBD1 or TRBD2 (5 bases each). This CDR3 has 15 residues. Germline V CDR1 and CDR2: SGHTA, FQGNSA. Trimming removed 2 bases from V and 3 bases from J, with 13 bases in between. The CDR3 DNA follows: TGTGCCAGCAGCTTATCGCCGGGGCCAGAAGAGACCCAGTACTTC. It yields the protein CASSLSPGPEETQYF.

Of note for this clone: Relative to the germline gene, one junction end is altered; a read error may explain this. The V and J genes are TRBV30 and TRBJ2-7, with TRBD2 identical over 8 bases. CDR1 GTSNPN and CDR2 SVGIG come from the germline V gene (reference sequence). The CDR3 has 16 residues. CDR3 sequence reads: CARSDRGGPLTYEQYF. Written as DNA, the CDR3 is TGTGCCCGGAGTGACCGGGGGGGACCGCTTACCTACGAGCAGTACTTC.

This clone showed up just a few times. V and J are TRBV7-9 and TRBJ2-1, with D maybe TRBD2 (5 bases). V was shortened by 1 base and J by 1 base, with 17 bases between the two germline ends. CDR3 length equals 18 residues. Germline V lookup: CDR1 SEHNR, CDR2 FQNEAQ (reference sequence). CDR3 nucleotides: TGTGCCAGCAGCTTAGAGGTGTCTAGCCGGCATTCCTACAATGAGCAGTTCTTC. Amino acid sequence: CASSLEVSSRHSYNEQFF.

The rearrangement uses TRBV7-2 and TRBJ2-1; D remains unclear. The CDR3 has 16 residues. Germline assignment: CDR1 SGHTA and CDR2 FQGNSA. V was shortened by 2 bases and J by 0 bases, with 11 bases between the two germline ends. This CDR3 reads CASSLIFRSSYNEQFF. DNA for the CDR3: TGTGCCAGCAGCTTAATCTTCCGCAGCTCCTACAATGAGCAGTTCTTC.